These T cell receptor beta chains were read from a single sample in a study of blood T cell repertoires in COVID-19. Clones were sequenced by immunoSEQ multiplex PCR, and TCRdb holds only the in-frame ones, with some missing. The data hold around 190,000 clones, with roughly 85% observed a single time. Material: peripheral blood. The origin of the receptors is a woman older than 75 with acute or convalescent COVID-19. The CDR3 runs from the conserved cysteine through the conserved F or W. The D gene is left open where the match is weak. Not all rows give a size; the values are once, few, many and, for expanded clones, a class.

size,D,J,V,CDR3,DNA
.,.,TRBJ2-1,TRBV10-1,CASSEFSGAGLNEQFF,TGCGCCAGCAGTGAGTTTAGTGGGGCAGGATTGAATGAGCAGTTCTTC
.,TRBD1,TRBJ1-2,TRBV28,CASTFPDRAYGYTF,TGTGCCAGCACCTTCCCCGACAGGGCCTATGGCTACACCTTC
few,TRBD1,TRBJ1-6,TRBV3-1/TRBV3-2,CASSLGGQGGVSPLHF,TGTGCCAGCAGCCTTGGGGGGCAGGGGGGTGTTTCACCCCTCCACTTT
.,.,TRBJ1-3,TRBV3-1/TRBV3-2,CASSRSGAAGNTIYF,TGTGCCAGCAGCCGCTCAGGGGCAGCTGGAAACACCATATATTTT
.,.,TRBJ1-1,TRBV28,CASSLELPNTEAFF,TGTGCCAGCAGTTTAGAGTTACCGAACACTGAAGCTTTCTTT
.,TRBD1,TRBJ1-4,TRBV4-3,CASSQDPYNRGSSEKLFF,TGCGCCAGCAGCCAAGATCCATACAACAGGGGCTCGAGTGAAAAACTGTTTTTT
.,.,TRBJ2-7,TRBV7-2,CASSLRTSLEQYF,TGTGCCAGCAGCTTAAGAACTTCCCTCGAGCAGTACTTC
.,.,TRBJ1-1,TRBV9,CASSVTGSNTEAFF,TGTGCCAGCAGCGTAACAGGTTCGAACACTGAAGCTTTCTTT
.,.,TRBJ1-5,TRBV19,CASSISSSNQPQHF,TGTGCCAGTAGTATCTCCAGTAGCAATCAGCCCCAGCATTTT
.,TRBD1,TRBJ1-2,TRBV28,CASSLGLRGRVGYTF,TGTGCCAGCAGTTTAGGGTTGAGGGGGCGGGTTGGCTACACCTTC
.,.,TRBJ2-5,TRBV3-1/TRBV3-2,CASSQIRPGGETQYF,TGTGCCAGCAGCCAAATCAGACCCGGGGGAGAGACCCAGTACTTC
.,TRBD2,TRBJ2-1,TRBV2,CASSGGGSYNEQFF,TGTGCCAGCAGTGGGGGCGGGAGCTACAATGAGCAGTTCTTC
once,.,TRBJ1-5,TRBV6-1,CASSDGHSYYQPQHF,TGTGCCAGCAGTGATGGGCACAGCTACTATCAGCCCCAGCATTTT
once,TRBD2,TRBJ2-2,TRBV28,CASSLSSRGRARSGELFF,TGTGCCAGCAGTTTAAGCTCTCGCGGGAGGGCCCGTAGCGGGGAGCTGTTTTTT
many,TRBD2,TRBJ2-1,TRBV30,CAWRVLAGGPKQFF,TGTGCCTGGAGGGTTCTAGCGGGAGGGCCGAAGCAGTTCTTC
.,.,TRBJ2-7,TRBV14,CASSQDSGPTKQYF,TGTGCCAGCAGCCAAGACAGTGGTCCGACTAAGCAGTACTTC
.,.,TRBJ2-7,TRBV4-1,CASSQERRGLSYEQYF,TGCGCCAGCAGCCAAGAAAGGCGGGGCCTCTCCTACGAGCAGTACTTC
.,.,TRBJ2-7,TRBV11-2,CASSLVPVGRGLSSQQYF,TGTGCCAGCAGCTTAGTTCCCGTCGGGAGGGGGCTTTCGTCCCAGCAGTACTTC
.,TRBD2,TRBJ2-5,TRBV6-5,CASSGGGNQETQYF,TGTGCCAGCAGCGGGGGGGGAAACCAAGAGACCCAGTACTTC
.,TRBD2,TRBJ2-1,TRBV29-1,CSVGLAGGEQFF,TGCAGCGTGGGGCTAGCGGGAGGTGAGCAGTTCTTC
.,.,TRBJ2-7,TRBV10-3,CATGIGRYEQYF,TGTGCCACCGGGATCGGGCGGTACGAGCAGTACTTC
.,.,TRBJ1-5,TRBV12-3/TRBV12-4,CASSFGNQPQHF,TGTGCCAGCAGTTTCGGCAATCAGCCCCAGCATTTT
.,TRBD2,TRBJ2-7,TRBV7-9,CASSLTQLAGNYEQYF,TGTGCCAGCAGCTTGACACAACTAGCGGGAAATTACGAGCAGTACTTC
once,.,TRBJ1-5,TRBV7-9,CASSLSYSNQPQHF,TGTGCCAGCAGCTTAAGCTATAGCAATCAGCCCCAGCATTTT
.,TRBD1,TRBJ1-5,TRBV5-1,CASSPGQGEWPQHF,TGCGCCAGCAGCCCCGGACAGGGTGAGTGGCCCCAGCATTTT
.,.,TRBJ1-6,TRBV2,CASSDRGGTLHF,TGTGCCAGCAGTGATAGGGGGGGAACCCTCCACTTT
.,TRBD2,TRBJ2-2,TRBV7-2,CASSLNLAGGPGELFF,TGTGCCAGCAGCTTGAACCTAGCGGGAGGGCCCGGGGAGCTGTTTTTT
.,.,TRBJ1-4,TRBV7-2,CASSSQRSRGEEKLFF,TGTGCCAGCAGCTCCCAACGGAGCAGGGGAGAGGAAAAACTGTTTTTT
.,.,TRBJ2-5,TRBV6-6,CASSPMETQYF,TGTGCCAGCAGCCCCATGGAGACCCAGTACTTC
once,TRBD2,TRBJ2-1,TRBV19,CASSRSGTRLINEQFF,TGTGCCAGTAGCCGGTCCGGGACTAGATTGATTAATGAGCAGTTCTTC
.,.,TRBJ1-1,TRBV12-3/TRBV12-4,CASSFYRNTEAFF,TGTGCCAGCAGTTTCTACAGGAACACTGAAGCTTTCTTT
.,.,TRBJ2-3,TRBV27,CASSLGAPTDTQYF,TGTGCCAGCAGTTTGGGGGCCCCTACAGATACGCAGTATTTT
.,TRBD1,TRBJ1-2,TRBV2,CASPRTGLYGYTF,TGTGCCAGCCCCCGGACAGGGCTCTATGGCTACACCTTC
.,.,TRBJ2-5,TRBV19,CASSIDTGEWETQYF,TGTGCCAGTAGTATAGATACGGGAGAGTGGGAGACCCAGTACTTC
once,TRBD2,TRBJ2-1,TRBV5-1,CASSLEPSGSVEQFF,TGCGCCAGCAGCTTGGAGCCTAGCGGGAGTGTTGAGCAGTTCTTC
.,TRBD2,TRBJ2-1,TRBV6-2/TRBV6-3,CASSPWTSGSYNEQFF,TGTGCCAGCAGTCCCTGGACTAGCGGGAGTTACAATGAGCAGTTCTTC
.,TRBD2,TRBJ2-5,TRBV28,CASSSGLAKETQYF,TGTGCCAGCAGTTCCGGACTAGCAAAAGAGACCCAGTACTTC
.,.,TRBJ2-7,TRBV7-7,CASSLDRGSGQYF,TGTGCTAGCAGCTTAGATCGGGGATCCGGGCAGTACTTC
.,TRBD1,TRBJ2-7,TRBV7-9,CASSSSDRPSSYEQYF,TGTGCCAGCAGCTCCTCGGACAGGCCGAGCTCCTACGAGCAGTACTTC
.,.,TRBJ2-7,TRBV6-5,CASSYSTGEQYF,TGTGCCAGCAGTTACTCGACGGGTGAGCAGTACTTC
.,TRBD1,TRBJ1-2,TRBV11-2,CASSLGQSYGYTF,TGTGCCAGCAGCCTGGGACAGTCCTATGGCTACACCTTC
.,TRBD1,TRBJ2-5,TRBV9,CASSPMTGSWETQYF,TGTGCCAGCAGCCCGATGACAGGGTCATGGGAGACCCAGTACTTC
.,TRBD1,TRBJ1-1,TRBV2,CASRTTGRIGEAFF,TGTGCCAGCAGGACGACAGGGAGGATTGGGGAAGCTTTCTTT